Listed here are 10 T cell receptor beta chains from one sample, sequenced in a study of T cell responses to AZD1222 COVID-19 vaccine. This table comes from immunoSEQ multiplex PCR, and its TCRdb copy is limited to in-frame clones, with some not included. The sample holds more than 85,000 clones, approximately 90% seen once. Sample: peripheral blood, taken on day 0 of AZD1222 vaccination. These TCRs come from an adult in good health.

The V gene is TRBV19, the J gene TRBJ1-2; TRBD1 might be the D (6 bases). The CDR3 extends over 14 amino acids. V lost 6 bases, J lost 4 bases, and 15 bases lay in between. Germline V gene lookup returns CDR1 LNHDA and CDR2 SQIVND (reference sequence). The CDR3 nucleotides are TGTGCCAGTAGGGGGGCAGGGGACCTCTATGGCTACACCTTC. As protein: CASRGAGDLYGYTF.

This clone was observed once. The gene calls are TRBV7-3 and TRBJ1-1; a weak D match, TRBD1 (5 bases). CDR1 is SGHTA, CDR2 FQGTGA, per germline. The ends were cut back, 5 bases at V and 0 bases at J, with 13 bases in the middle. This CDR3 is built from 15 residues. CDR3 nucleotides: TGTGCCAGCAGCCTTGACAGACTAATGAACACTGAAGCTTTCTTT. Residues: CASSLDRLMNTEAFF.

The table lists this clone with a few counts. V and J are TRBV29-1 and TRBJ2-7, with TRBD1 matching 9 bases. CDR1 is SQVTM and CDR2 is ANQGSEA in the germline V gene. V lost 3 bases to trimming and J lost 0 bases; unmatched junction nucleotides: 6. The CDR3 has 15 residues. The CDR3 loop reads CSVDLDRGSSYEQYF. The DNA for the CDR3 is TGCAGCGTTGACCTGGACAGGGGCAGCTCCTACGAGCAGTACTTC.

J is TRBJ2-3 and V is TRBV3-1 (or the pseudogene TRBV3-2); D possibly corresponds to TRBD1 (6 bases). Germline CDR1 LGHDT, CDR2 YNNKEL (reference sequence). V gave up 2 bases and J gave up 2 bases, with 8 bases separating them. The CDR3 extends over 14 amino acids. The CDR3 sequence is CASSQRDTTDTQYF. For the CDR3, the DNA is TGTGCCAGCAGCCAACGGGACACCACAGATACGCAGTATTTT.

The count of this clone is one. The chain combines TRBV24-1 with TRBJ2-1; D is uncertain. The CDR3 spans 16 residues. Trimming cost V 4 bases and J 7 bases, with 19 bases left between them. Germline V CDR1 and CDR2: KGHDR, SFDVKD. The CDR3 nucleotides are TGTGCCACCAGTGACTCCCAGACCGGTTATGTGAATGAGCAGTTCTTC. This translates into CATSDSQTGYVNEQFF.

The V gene is TRBV6-5, the J gene TRBJ2-2; 7 nucleotides agree with TRBD1. This CDR3 has 15 residues. The V gene end was trimmed by 5 bases and the J gene end by 4 bases; junction bases not matched to a gene: 7. Per germline, CDR1 MNHEY and CDR2 SVGAGI. DNA for the CDR3: TGTGCCAGCAGTCTGGACAGGCCTGGCACCGGGGAGCTGTTTTTT. Its protein is CASSLDRPGTGELFF.

The CDR3 nucleotides read TGTGCCAGCAGTTCGAGGACAGGGACTTCACCCCTCCACTTT. Amino acid sequence: CASSSRTGTSPLHF. This sequence joins TRBV6-5 and TRBJ1-6, with 8 nucleotides matching TRBD1. Losses at the gene ends were 4 bases for V and 9 bases for J; bases not matched to a gene: 5. Germline-derived CDR1 and CDR2 are MNHEY and SVGAGI. CDR3 length: 14 residues.

This clone was seen just once. The chain links TRBV5-1 to TRBJ1-2; 7 bases fit TRBD1. J lost 6 bases, V lost 2 bases, and 7 bases had no gene match. This CDR3 comprises 14 residues. Germline CDR1 is SGHRS and CDR2 is YFSETQ. The CDR3: CASSLTGEYDGYTF. CDR3 coding DNA: TGCGCCAGCAGCTTAACAGGGGAGTATGATGGCTACACCTTC.

The genes are TRBV28 and TRBJ2-1; 12 nucleotides agree with TRBD2. V shed 8 bases and J 6 bases; nucleotides not matched to a gene: 5. Germline CDR1 MDHEN, CDR2 SYDVKM. The CDR3 runs 14 residues. The CDR3 coding sequence is TGTGCCAGCTCCCGGACTAGCGGGATCAATGAGCAGTTCTTC. This encodes CASSRTSGINEQFF.

The chain uses TRBV7-3 and TRBJ2-1; possibly TRBD1 for D (6 bases). Germline V gives CDR1 SGHTA, CDR2 FQGTGA. This CDR3 is built from 15 residues. Trimming took off 1 base at V and 3 bases at J, with 10 bases between the two ends. DNA for the CDR3: TGTGCCAGCAGCTTAAGTGTAGGGGGCTACAATGAGCAGTTCTTC. It yields the protein CASSLSVGGYNEQFF.